These 24 T cell receptor beta chains were all obtained from the same sample, sequenced in a study of patients and donors after allogeneic stem cell transplantation. TCRdb independently ran MiXCR on the RT-PCR reads; one entry per CDR3 protein. Of some 960,000 distinct CDR3 sequences detected, 15% to 20% appear once; the ten largest clones hold 5% to 7.5%. Sequenced input: blood, either unsorted or a sorted T cell fraction (not recorded which). These receptors originate from a human donor who was either an allogeneic HSCT recipient or a stem cell or donor lymphocyte infusion donor (not recorded which). It is not recorded whose cells these are; they may come from a transplant donor.

This clonotype was detected a few times. J is TRBJ1-4 and V is TRBV6-5, with a possible D match to TRBD1 (6 bases). V gave up 6 bases and J gave up 7 bases, with 15 bases separating them. Germline loops: CDR1 MNHEY, CDR2 SVGAGI. The CDR3 length is 14 residues. CDR3 bases: TGTGCCAGCAGGTACGGGGGGCGCGGTGAAAAACTGTTTTTT. Its protein product is CASRYGGRGEKLFF.

This clonotype appeared a few times. The genes are TRBV29-1 and TRBJ1-2; D is ambiguous. V was pared by 2 bases and J by 1 base, with 14 bases between. The CDR3 is 15 amino acids. CDR1 and CDR2 from the germline V gene are SQVTM and ANQGSEA. This CDR3 is CSVERSGRINYGYTF. The CDR3 DNA sequence: TGCAGCGTTGAAAGGAGCGGTCGGATTAACTATGGCTACACCTTC.

The V call is TRBV6-2 or TRBV6-3, the J call TRBJ1-6, with D unresolved. The CDR3 is 16 residues long. V dropped 2 bases and J dropped 2 bases, with 10 bases sitting between them. Looked up from germline, CDR1 is MNHEY and CDR2 is SVGEGT. CDR3 bases: TGTGCCAGCAGTTACAATCGAGATACCTATAATTCACCCCTCCACTTT. The encoded protein is CASSYNRDTYNSPLHF.

V usage is TRBV20-1 and J usage is TRBJ2-3; D remains ambiguous. Germline V CDR1 and CDR2: DFQATT, SNEGSKA (reference sequence). Trimming took 0 bases from V and 4 from J, leaving 8 bases between them. This CDR3 spans 13 amino acids. This chain's CDR3 is CSAREAWADTQYF. The CDR3 DNA reads TGCAGTGCTAGAGAGGCCTGGGCAGATACGCAGTATTTT.

This clonotype was detected a few times. In nucleotides, the CDR3 is TGCGCCAGCAGCCAAGATGAAGGGGGGACGAGCACTGAAGCTTTCTTT. As protein: CASSQDEGGTSTEAFF. The V gene is TRBV4-3, the J gene TRBJ1-1; D is possibly TRBD1 (6 bases). Germline-derived CDR1 and CDR2 are LGHNA and YSLEER. V lost 0 bases to trimming and J lost 4 bases, with 15 bases between them. The CDR3 runs 16 residues.

The chain joins TRBV5-6 to TRBJ2-3; TRBD1 aligns across 7 bases. V lost 3 bases and J lost 5; bases outside the gene matches: 9. The CDR3 has 15 amino acids. Looked up from germline, CDR1 is SGHDT and CDR2 is YYEEEE. The CDR3 spells CASSSTGQQVDTQYF. CDR3 in DNA: TGTGCCAGCAGCTCCACGGGACAGCAGGTAGATACGCAGTATTTT.

This clonotype was picked up a small number of times. This chain joins TRBV9 and TRBJ1-4; perhaps TRBD1 as D (5 bases). V was cut by 4 bases and J by 7 bases, with 14 bases left in between. This CDR3 has 14 amino acids. Germline CDR1 SGDLS, CDR2 YYNGEE. CDR3 protein: CASSFPSRGEKLFF. The CDR3 DNA follows: TGTGCCAGCAGCTTCCCCTCTAGGGGTGAAAAACTGTTTTTT. Together with reference TRBV9 and TRBJ1-4, the CDR3 gives the full variable domain: DSGVTQTPKHLITATGQRVTLRCSPRSGDLSVYWYQQSLDQGLQFLIQYYNGEERAKGNILERFSAQQFPDLHSELNLSSLELGDSALYFCASSFPSRGEKLFFGSGTQLSVL.

V usage is TRBV6-1 and J usage is TRBJ2-2, with D unresolved. CDR1 and CDR2 (germline): MNHNS, SASEGT. CDR3 length: 15 residues. V was trimmed by 6 bases and J by 0 bases, leaving 11 bases between them. CDR3 amino acids: CASRNGVSNTGELFF. Written as DNA, the CDR3 is TGTGCCAGCAGAAACGGCGTATCGAACACCGGGGAGCTGTTTTTT.

This clonotype was counted between two and nine times. The genes are TRBV7-9 and TRBJ2-2, with 8 bases that match TRBD1. Trimming at V came to 5 bases and at J to 4 bases, leaving 6 bases not matched to a gene. Germline values: CDR1 SEHNR, CDR2 FQNEAQ (reference sequence). The CDR3 consists of 15 residues. For the CDR3, the DNA is TGTGCCAGCAGCCACGGACAGGGAACCACCGGGGAGCTGTTTTTT. Translation: CASSHGQGTTGELFF.

V and J are TRBV2 and TRBJ2-7; no reliable D call. The CDR3 runs to 12 residues. Germline CDR1 SNHLY, CDR2 FYNNEI. The ends were cut back, 3 bases at V and 4 bases at J, with 7 bases in the middle. CDR3 sequence reads: CASSDVVYEQYF. CDR3 bases: TGTGCCAGCAGTGACGTGGTTTACGAGCAGTACTTC.

This clonotype was observed a few times. The CDR3 coding sequence is TGTGCCACCAGTGAACCGAATCCCGGGACCCGTAACACCGGGGAGCTGTTTTTT. Its translation is CATSEPNPGTRNTGELFF. The rearrangement uses TRBV24-1 and TRBJ2-2; D is tentatively TRBD1 or TRBD2 (5 bases each). The CDR3 is 18 amino acids. V lost 4 bases and J lost 2, with 19 bases in between. The germline CDR1 and CDR2 sequences are KGHDR and SFDVKD.

The chain joins TRBV2 to TRBJ1-4, with 10 bases lining up with TRBD1. Per germline, CDR1 SNHLY and CDR2 FYNNEI. Losses at the gene ends were 6 bases for V and 4 bases for J; bases not matched to a gene: 2. The CDR3 covers 14 residues. CDR3 DNA: TGTGCCAGCAGAAGGACAGGGGGTAATGAAAAACTGTTTTTT. Its translation is CASRRTGGNEKLFF.

The chain joins TRBV12-3 or TRBV12-4 to TRBJ2-7; D gene unclear. The CDR3 consists of 15 residues. The V and J ends lost 6 bases and 5 bases respectively, with 20 bases between them. DNA of the CDR3: TGTGCCAGCAGCCTCTCCCGGTTGGGCGTCGACGAGCAGTACTTC. Translated, it gives CASSLSRLGVDEQYF.

The rearrangement links TRBV4-3 to TRBJ1-6; no clear D. Trimming took 1 base from V and 1 from J, leaving 11 bases between them. CDR1 and CDR2 from the germline V gene are LGHNA and YSLEER. CDR3 size: 17 residues. The CDR3 DNA follows: TGCGCCAGCAGCCAAGTTCGCGCCCGGTCCTATAATTCACCCCTCCACTTT. Amino acids: CASSQVRARSYNSPLHF.

The V and J genes are TRBV11-2 and TRBJ2-7; 7 nucleotides line up with TRBD1. Trimming cost V 3 bases and J 2 bases; bases outside gene matches: 7. This CDR3 region has 15 residues. The germline CDR1 and CDR2 sequences are SGHAT and FQNNGV. The CDR3 loop is CASSLVRGRTYEQYF. In DNA form, the CDR3 reads TGTGCCAGCAGCTTGGTCAGGGGGAGAACCTACGAGCAGTACTTC.

This chain uses TRBV12-3 or TRBV12-4 with TRBJ1-3, with 9 bases lining up with TRBD1. V was pared by 6 bases and J by 1 base, with 13 bases of the junction left unmatched. This CDR3 region has 18 residues. The chain's CDR3 is CASRAGQGQHLSGNTIYF. The CDR3 bases are TGTGCCAGCAGGGCCGGACAGGGGCAACACCTTTCTGGAAACACCATATATTTT.

This clonotype appeared a few times. The chain is built from TRBV7-9 and TRBJ1-1; 11 bases are shared with TRBD1. Germline V gene data show CDR1 as SEHNR and CDR2 as FQNEAQ (reference sequence). V was pared by 6 bases and J by 5 bases, with 5 bases of the junction left unmatched. This CDR3 is built from 14 residues. CDR3 coding DNA: TGTGCCAGCAGGACGGACAGGGGGCAAACTGAAGCTTTCTTT. Protein sequence: CASRTDRGQTEAFF.

The gene calls are TRBV3-1 and TRBJ2-2; D unresolved. Germline loops: CDR1 LGHDT, CDR2 YNNKEL (reference sequence). The germline V and J ends were trimmed by 2 bases and 6 bases, with 10 bases remaining between them. The CDR3 consists of 14 residues. CDR3 amino acids: CASSQNFRAGELFF. The DNA for the CDR3 is TGTGCCAGCAGCCAAAACTTCCGAGCCGGGGAGCTGTTTTTT.

The V and J genes are TRBV12-3 or TRBV12-4 and TRBJ2-3; D possibly matches TRBD1 or TRBD2 (5 bases each). CDR3 length: 15 amino acids. V was pared by 3 bases and J by 2 bases, with 12 bases between. The CDR3 loop reads CASSFFGTVTDTQYF. CDR3 nucleotides: TGTGCCAGCAGTTTTTTCGGGACCGTCACAGATACGCAGTATTTT.

In regard to this clonotype: Being one base from a much bigger clone, this may be a read error. This chain joins TRBV12-3 or TRBV12-4 and TRBJ2-7, with 7 bases fitting TRBD2. J gave up 0 bases and V 8 bases, and 1 base lay outside the gene matches. The CDR3 totals 12 residues. This CDR3 is CASGGSSYEQYF. For the CDR3, the DNA is TGTGCCAGCGGCGGGAGCTCCTACGAGCAGTACTTC.

This clonotype was found a few times. The V gene is TRBV20-1, the J gene TRBJ1-5, with a tentative D call TRBD1 (6 bases). Deletions cut 1 base from V and 7 bases from J, with 11 bases between. Germline V gene lookup returns CDR1 DFQATT and CDR2 SNEGSKA (reference sequence). The CDR3 runs 13 residues. The CDR3 region is CSARAGVGQPQHF. CDR3 DNA sequence: TGCAGTGCTAGAGCAGGGGTCGGACAGCCCCAGCATTTT.

The sample holds a few counts of this clonotype. The rearrangement joins TRBV18 to TRBJ1-5, with D possibly TRBD1 on 5 matching bases. Germline V lookup: CDR1 KGHSH, CDR2 LQKENI. Between the trimmed V and J ends, which lost 2 bases and 4 bases, there was a span of 15 bases. The CDR3 covers 16 residues. This CDR3 reads CASSPKGREGNQPQHF. Written as DNA, the CDR3 is TGTGCCAGCTCACCAAAGGGCAGGGAAGGAAATCAGCCCCAGCATTTT.

The chain couples TRBV20-1 to TRBJ1-3; D not certain. Trimming pared 0 bases from V and 1 base from J, leaving 7 bases between. This CDR3 has 14 amino acids. Germline loops: CDR1 DFQATT, CDR2 SNEGSKA (reference sequence). The DNA for the CDR3 is TGCAGTGCTAGAGATGGAGGGTCTGGAAACACCATATATTTT. Its translation is CSARDGGSGNTIYF.

In regard to this clonotype: Because it lacks the conserved phenylalanine or tryptophan at the end, this CDR3 is likely a read error. No DNA is shown, since the ends of the CDR3 on it are uncertain; the CDR3 is the one TCRdb lists. CDR3 in amino acids: CATSRSLPGGFLSI. The V and J genes are TRBV15 and TRBJ1-2; the table assigns TRBD1, which was not confirmed against the DNA. With termini counted, the CDR3 has 14 amino acids. Germline CDR1 is LNHNV and CDR2 is YYDKDF (reference sequence).